This entry concerns a single TCR beta chain. Its antigen is undetermined. Profiled with immunoSEQ multiplex PCR; TCRdb holds only in-frame clones, not every one. The sample records some 60,000 clones, roughly 80% being singletons. The sample comes from a study of T cell responses to AZD1222 COVID-19 vaccine. General study points: Recipients of two AZD1222 doses showed rising Spike-specific TCR breadth and depth. Dominant CD4 TCR responses targeted spike regions 160-218 and 743-854.

This CDR3 has 14 amino acids. Germline assignment: CDR1 SGHRS and CDR2 YFSETQ. V trimming: 0 bases; J trimming: 8 bases; junction bases outside the gene matches: 7. The clonotype originates from an adult who received the AZD1222 COVID-19 vaccine. The sample in question was peripheral blood, obtained 28 days after the second AZD1222 dose. The genes are TRBV5-1 and TRBJ1-2; TRBD1 matches 7 bases. CDR3 DNA sequence: TGCGCCAGCAGCTTGGAAACAGGGGTGGGCGGCTACACCTTC. Its protein product is CASSLETGVGGYTF.